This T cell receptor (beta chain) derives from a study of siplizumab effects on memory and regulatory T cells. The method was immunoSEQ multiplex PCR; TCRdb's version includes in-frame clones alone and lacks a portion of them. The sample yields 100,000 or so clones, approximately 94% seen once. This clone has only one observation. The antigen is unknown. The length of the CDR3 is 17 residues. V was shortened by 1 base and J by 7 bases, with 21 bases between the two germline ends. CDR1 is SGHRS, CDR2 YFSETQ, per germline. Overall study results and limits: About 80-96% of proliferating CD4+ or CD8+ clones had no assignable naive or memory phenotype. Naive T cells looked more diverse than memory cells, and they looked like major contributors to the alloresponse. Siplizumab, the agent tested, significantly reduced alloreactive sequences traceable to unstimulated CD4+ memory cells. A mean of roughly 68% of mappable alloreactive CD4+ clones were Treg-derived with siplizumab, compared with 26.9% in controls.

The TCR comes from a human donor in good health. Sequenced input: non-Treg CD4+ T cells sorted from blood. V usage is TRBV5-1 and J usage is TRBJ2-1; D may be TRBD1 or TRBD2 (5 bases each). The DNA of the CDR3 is TGCGCCAGCAGCTTGACTCCCGGGACCCTAACTTCTAATGAGCAGTTCTTC. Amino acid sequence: CASSLTPGTLTSNEQFF.